This TCR beta chain emerged from a study of CD8 T cells in Susac syndrome. Study conclusions and caveats: The study recognized that the number of individuals in its TCR sequencing and HLA analysis was relatively small.

The authors carried out high-throughput sequencing of TCR beta. They applied it to CD8+ and CD4+ T cells obtained from blood. Bulk CD8+ and CD4+ cells came from magnetic negative isolation; CD8+ TEMRA by FACS. RNA, at about 0.45 to 1 ug, was reverse transcribed with random hexamers. TCRdb used MiXCR to reprocess the immunoSEQ multiplex PCR reads, holding one entry per CDR3 protein. This sample has about 200,000 distinct CDR3 sequences; roughly 94% occur once, and the top ten carry 0.1%. As concerns this clonotype: The antigen is undetermined.

This CDR3 spans 16 amino acids. From germline, CDR1 is DFQATT and CDR2 SNEGSKA (reference sequence). Trimming removed 7 bases from V and 1 base from J; junction bases left unmatched: 16. The receptor comes from a human donor in good health. The chain joins TRBV20-1 to TRBJ2-7, with TRBD2 matching 7 bases. Sequencing was carried out using CD4+ T cells from PBMCs. The CDR3 loop reads CSGADAKSGVSYEQYF. The CDR3, as DNA: TGCAGTGGGGCGGACGCAAAAAGCGGGGTATCCTACGAGCAGTACTTC.